The 3 T cell receptor beta chains in this list originate from one sample, sequenced in a study of CXCR3-negative and CXCR3-positive naive CD8 T cells. The TRB libraries of cDNA were built by UMI-labeled 5' RACE. TCRdb re-called the 5' RACE reads; one entry per CDR3 protein, DNA not given. The sample table includes about 41,000 distinct CDR3 sequences. Sample: naive CXCR3- CD8+ T cells from blood. Sample subset: CD45RO-CCR7+CD27+CD95- naive CD8+ T cells lacking CXCR3 (TNR3-). The receptors shown here come from a human donor in good health. Some clones in this sample may be carry-over from other donors' samples.

V and J are TRBV28 and TRBJ1-2. The V gene's germline CDR1 is MDHEN and CDR2 SYDVKM. The CDR3 consists of 12 residues. Here the CDR3 reads CASSHPERVRTF.

The chain links TRBV29-1 to TRBJ1-1. Germline assignment: CDR1 SQVTM and CDR2 ANQGSEA. The CDR3 consists of 11 residues. This CDR3 is CSVRWSTEAFF.

The rearrangement links TRBV7-3 to TRBJ2-7. CDR1 SGHTA and CDR2 FQGTGA come from the germline V gene. The CDR3 has 13 amino acids. The CDR3 here is CASSLTYYYEQYF.